These T cell receptor beta chains were read from a single sample in a study of cytomegalovirus exposure and HLA in healthy donors. Libraries were prepared by immunoSEQ multiplex PCR; TCRdb keeps only in-frame clonotypes and omits some of them. Seen in this sample are roughly 82,000 clones; the ten most common clones hold approximately 1.4%. Specimen: PBMCs. These receptors originate from a woman aged 60-75 years in good health and CMV-seronegative. The CDR3 runs from the conserved cysteine through the conserved F or W. Fields, in order: J gene, V gene, D gene, CDR3 DNA, CDR3 protein. A D gene is named only where the DNA matches it firmly.

TRBJ2-5	TRBV7-9	TRBD2	TGTGCCAGCAGCCCGCAAGCGGGGTCGCAGACCCAGTACTTC	CASSPQAGSQTQYF
TRBJ1-2	TRBV6-1	.	TGTGCCAGCAGAAAGATAGCCGAAAACTATGGCTACACCTTC	CASRKIAENYGYTF
TRBJ2-2	TRBV7-9	.	TGTGCCAGCAGCTTTTCTAGCACCGGGGAGCTGTTTTTT	CASSFSSTGELFF
TRBJ1-3	TRBV10-3	TRBD1	TGTGCCATCAGCCCCGACAGGGGCCCCCTAAGAAACACCATATATTTT	CAISPDRGPLRNTIYF
TRBJ2-7	TRBV7-9	.	TGTGCCAGCAGCTTAGCGCGTCCTAGCGCGAGCTCCTACGAGCAGTACTTC	CASSLARPSASSYEQYF
TRBJ2-7	TRBV18	TRBD1	TGTGCCAGCTCACCCCCCGGGACAGTATGGGACGAGCAGTACTTC	CASSPPGTVWDEQYF
TRBJ2-1	TRBV10-3	TRBD2	TGTGCCATCAGTGCGTCGGCGGGCCCAACGGGGGGTGAGCAGTTCTTC	CAISASAGPTGGEQFF
TRBJ1-1	TRBV11-2	.	TGTGCCAGCAGCTTAGACAGGATGAACACTGAAGCTTTCTTT	CASSLDRMNTEAFF
TRBJ2-7	TRBV28	TRBD1	TGTGCCAGTCCAAGCCCGGGACAGGGTCTAAGCGAGCAGTACTTC	CASPSPGQGLSEQYF
TRBJ1-1	TRBV7-9	TRBD1	TGTGCCAGCAGTTGGGACAGGGAGGCAGCTTTCTTT	CASSWDREAAFF
TRBJ2-2	TRBV10-3	.	TGTGCCATCACGGCCGCGAACACCGGGGAGCTGTTTTTT	CAITAANTGELFF
TRBJ2-7	TRBV28	.	TGTGCCAGCAGGCCCACTATCTCCTACGAGCAGTACTTC	CASRPTISYEQYF
TRBJ2-1	TRBV11-3	TRBD1	TGTGCCAGCAGTCAACGGACAGGGGCCTACAATGAGCAGTTCTTC	CASSQRTGAYNEQFF
TRBJ2-2	TRBV11-2	.	TGTGCCAGCAGCTTAGGCCAGCGCTCGAACACCGGGGAGCTGTTTTTT	CASSLGQRSNTGELFF
TRBJ2-7	TRBV6-5	.	TGTGCCAGCAGTTATGCCCCCGCAGGGTACGAGCAGTACTTC	CASSYAPAGYEQYF
TRBJ2-2	TRBV6-1	TRBD2	TGTGCCAGCAGTGTCACACTAGCGGGAGGGCCGAACACCGGGGAGCTGTTTTTT	CASSVTLAGGPNTGELFF
TRBJ2-7	TRBV2	.	TGTGCCTCCAACAGGGAGACCTACGAGCAGTACTTC	CASNRETYEQYF
TRBJ2-7	TRBV28	TRBD1	TGTGCCAGCACTGAGGGGGACAGGGGCCAGATCGAGCAGTACTTC	CASTEGDRGQIEQYF
TRBJ2-5	TRBV4-1	.	TGCGCCAGCAGCCCCCCAGCTGCGGGTGGAGAGACCCAGTACTTC	CASSPPAAGGETQYF
TRBJ2-3	TRBV7-8	.	TGTGCCAGCAGCTTAGGACTCAATACGCAGTATTTT	CASSLGLNTQYF
TRBJ1-1	TRBV7-8	TRBD1	TGTGCCAGCAGCCCCGTACCCGGGACAGGGGTCTCGAACACTGAAGCTTTCTTT	CASSPVPGTGVSNTEAFF
TRBJ1-4	TRBV5-1	.	TGCGCCAGCAGCGACCACAGGGACCAAGAAAAACTGTTTTTT	CASSDHRDQEKLFF
TRBJ2-1	TRBV19	.	TGTGCCAGTAACACCCCAACGGGGGTCAATGAGCAGTTCTTC	CASNTPTGVNEQFF
TRBJ1-2	TRBV19	.	TGCGCTTCGGGGACTCCCCAAACTTACTATGGCTACACCTTC	CASGTPQTYYGYTF
TRBJ2-3	TRBV11-2	.	TGTGCCAGCAGCCTCGACAGAAACACAGATACGCAGTATTTT	CASSLDRNTDTQYF